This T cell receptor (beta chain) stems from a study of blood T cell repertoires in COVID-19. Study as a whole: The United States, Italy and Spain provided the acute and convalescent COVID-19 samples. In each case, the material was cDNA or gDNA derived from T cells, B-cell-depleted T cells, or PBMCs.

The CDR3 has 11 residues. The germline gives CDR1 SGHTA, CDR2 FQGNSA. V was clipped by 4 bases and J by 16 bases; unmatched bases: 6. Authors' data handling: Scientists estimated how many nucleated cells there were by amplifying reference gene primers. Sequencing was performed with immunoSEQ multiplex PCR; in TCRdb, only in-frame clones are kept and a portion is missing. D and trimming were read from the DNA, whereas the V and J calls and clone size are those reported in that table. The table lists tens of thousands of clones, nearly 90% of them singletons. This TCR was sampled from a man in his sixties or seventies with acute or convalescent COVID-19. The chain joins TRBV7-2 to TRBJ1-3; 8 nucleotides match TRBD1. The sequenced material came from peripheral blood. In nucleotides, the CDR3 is TGTGCCAGCAGCTCGGGACAGGTGGAGTATTTT. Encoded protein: CASSSGQVEYF.